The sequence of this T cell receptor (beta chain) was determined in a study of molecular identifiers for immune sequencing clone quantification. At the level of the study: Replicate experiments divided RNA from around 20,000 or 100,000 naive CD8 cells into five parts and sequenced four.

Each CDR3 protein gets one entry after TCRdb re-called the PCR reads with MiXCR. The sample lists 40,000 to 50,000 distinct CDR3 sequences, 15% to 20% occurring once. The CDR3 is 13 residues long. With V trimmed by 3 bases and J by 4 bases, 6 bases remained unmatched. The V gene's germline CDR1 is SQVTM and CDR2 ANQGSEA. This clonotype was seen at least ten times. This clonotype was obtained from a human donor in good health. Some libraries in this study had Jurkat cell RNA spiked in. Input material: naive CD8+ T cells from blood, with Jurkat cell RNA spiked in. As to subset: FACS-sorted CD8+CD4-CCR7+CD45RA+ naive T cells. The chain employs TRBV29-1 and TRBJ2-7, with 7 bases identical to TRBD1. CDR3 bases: TGCAGCGTTGATGTAGGGGGCCAGTACGAGCAGTACTTC. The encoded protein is CSVDVGGQYEQYF.